Listed here are 9 T cell receptor beta chains from one sample, sequenced in a study of tissue T cells after allogeneic stem cell transplantation. TCRdb keeps only in-frame clones here, not all; method: immunoSEQ multiplex PCR. The sample consists of about 48,000 clones, nearly 75% of them appearing once. Material: sorted cells pooled from one or two spleens. The receptors were gathered from a pool of C57BL/6 mice in good health.

This clone appeared a few times. The gene names here belong to mouse. The CDR3 end falls 1 residue outside the read, so it is completed with the germline J gene. The V call is TRBV4, the J call TRBJ1-6, with D unclear. TRBJ1-6 is reported as an ORF; its role is uncertain. Germline V lookup: CDR1 LGHDT, CDR2 YNNKQL (reference sequence). V was clipped by 6 bases and J by 7 bases, with 7 bases between them. The CDR3 has 12 amino acids. CDR3 DNA, as far as it was read: TGTGCCAGCAGTTCAGCCAATTCGCCCCTCTAC. Protein product: CASSSANSPLY. The whole CDR3 is CASSSANSPLYF.

This clone was recorded a few times. Gene names denote mouse genes. From the germline J gene comes the end of the CDR3, since the read stops 1 residue before it. The chain links TRBV16 to TRBJ2-7; TRBD2 agrees at 13 bases. In germline, CDR1 is SGHSA, CDR2 FRNQAP. The J segment lost 7 bases and the V segment lost 5 bases, leaving 5 bases of the junction unmatched. The CDR3 is 14 residues long. CDR3 sequence: CASSPGLGGREQYF. Incomplete CDR3 DNA: TGTGCAAGCAGCCCCGGACTGGGGGGGCGAGAACAGTAC.

In regard to this clone: Germline and genes here are mouse. The read terminates 1 residue before the CDR3 end, so the remaining end is supplied by the germline J gene. This chain links TRBV19 with TRBJ2-5, with 9 bases identical to TRBD1. Germline-derived CDR1 and CDR2 are FNHDT and SITEND (reference sequence). CDR3 length: 14 amino acids. J gave up 6 bases and V 2 bases, and 4 bases lay outside the gene matches. The sequenced part of the CDR3 DNA is TGTGCCAGCAGTATCCGGGACAGGGAGGACACCCAGTAC. This sequence encodes CASSIRDREDTQY. The whole CDR3 sequence is CASSIRDREDTQYF.

This clone was detected only a few times. Germline and genes: mouse. The sequenced fragment ends 1 residue before the CDR3 boundary, so the rest is inferred from the germline J gene. The V call is TRBV15, the J call TRBJ2-1; maybe TRBD1 (6 bases). V dropped 6 bases and J dropped 3 bases, with 9 bases sitting between them. This CDR3 is 13 amino acids long. Germline V gene sequence: CDR1 SGHND, CDR2 FRSKSL. CDR3 protein: CASRQQGYAEQFF. The covered CDR3 bases are TGTGCCAGCAGACAACAGGGCTATGCTGAGCAGTTC. The full variable domain, completed using reference TRBV15 and TRBJ2-1, is DAGVTQTPRHEVAEKGQTIILKCEPVSGHNDLFWYRQTKIQGLELLSYFRSKSLMEDGGAFKDRFKAEMLNSSFSTLKIQPTEPKDSAVYLCASRQQGYAEQFFGPGTRLTVL.

Turning to this clone: Each gene name is a mouse one. The read comes to an end 1 residue before the CDR3 does, leaving the germline J gene to fill in the end. The chain couples TRBV4 to TRBJ2-2; TRBD2 aligns across 9 bases. Per the germline V gene, CDR1 is LGHDT and CDR2 is YNNKQL (reference sequence). After removal of 5 bases from V and 0 bases from J, the junction contained 1 base not matched to a gene. CDR3 size: 15 residues. Incomplete CDR3 DNA: TGTGCCAGCAGCAGGGACTGGGCAAACACCGGGCAGCTCTAC. Translating gives CASSRDWANTGQLY. The entire CDR3 reads CASSRDWANTGQLYF.

Concerning this clone: Mouse names are used for the genes. The CDR3 end falls 1 residue outside the read, so it is completed with the germline J gene. The chain couples TRBV15 to TRBJ2-4; the D is unclear. Germline V lookup: CDR1 SGHND, CDR2 FRSKSL. V lost 1 base, J lost 4 bases, and 3 bases lay in between. The CDR3 sequence is 12 residues long. The CDR3 here is CASSLGKNTLYF. The CDR3 bases that were read are TGTGCCAGCAGTTTAGGGAAAAACACCTTGTAC.

As concerns this clone: Germline and genes: mouse. The sequence runs out 1 residue before the end of the CDR3; the remainder is reconstructed from the germline J gene. This specimen includes other DNA sequences encoding the same CDR3. The chain carries TRBV1 and TRBJ1-4, with unresolved D. The CDR3 has 14 amino acids. Germline V gives CDR1 NSQYPW, CDR2 LRSPGD (reference sequence). V was clipped by 0 bases and J by 2 bases, with 4 bases between them. This CDR3 is CTCSADGSNERLFF. The CDR3 DNA, read in part, is TGCACCTGCAGTGCAGATGGGTCCAACGAAAGATTATTT.

In regard to this clone: Mouse germline and gene names are used. The read terminates 1 residue before the CDR3 end, so the remaining end is supplied by the germline J gene. The chain employs TRBV19 and TRBJ2-2; D gene uncertain. V was cut by 4 bases and J by 1 base, with 8 bases left in between. Germline values: CDR1 FNHDT, CDR2 SITEND (reference sequence). The CDR3 totals 14 residues. The CDR3 bases that were read are TGTGCCAGCAGTTGGAACCTAAACACCGGGCAGCTCTAC. Translated: CASSWNLNTGQLY. The entire CDR3 protein reads CASSWNLNTGQLYF. Based on the CDR3 plus reference TRBV19 and TRBJ2-2, the full variable domain is GGIITQTPKFLIGQEGQKLTLKCQQNFNHDTMYWYRQDSGKGLRLIYYSITENDLQKGDLSEGYDASREKKSSFSLTVTSAQKNEMAVFLCASSWNLNTGQLYFGEGSKLTVL.

Remarks on this clone: Gene names denote mouse genes. The read is 1 residue too short to cover the CDR3 end, so that end is filled in from the germline J gene. The rearrangement joins TRBV3 to TRBJ1-2; D possibly corresponds to TRBD1 (5 bases). The CDR3 loop spans 12 amino acids. Trimming removed 5 bases at V and 4 bases at J, with 8 bases between. Germline CDR1 is SNHLY and CDR2 is FYNGKV (reference sequence). The CDR3 DNA, read in part, is TGTGCCAGCAGCCCTGACAGCTCCGACTACACC. This codes for CASSPDSSDYT. The whole CDR3 sequence is CASSPDSSDYTF.